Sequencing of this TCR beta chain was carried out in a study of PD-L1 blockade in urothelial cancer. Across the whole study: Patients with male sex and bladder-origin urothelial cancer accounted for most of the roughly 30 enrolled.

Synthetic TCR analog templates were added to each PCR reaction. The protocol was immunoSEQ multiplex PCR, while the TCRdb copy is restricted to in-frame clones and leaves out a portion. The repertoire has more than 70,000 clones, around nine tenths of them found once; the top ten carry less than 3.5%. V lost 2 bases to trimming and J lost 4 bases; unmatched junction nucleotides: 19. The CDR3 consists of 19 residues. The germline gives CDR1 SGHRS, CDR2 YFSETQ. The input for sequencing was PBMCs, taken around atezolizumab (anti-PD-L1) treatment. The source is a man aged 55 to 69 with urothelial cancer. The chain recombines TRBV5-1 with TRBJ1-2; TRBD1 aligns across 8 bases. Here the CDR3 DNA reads TGCGCCAGCAGCTTAAGGCCCCCGGGACAGGCGTTGAAGAGCTATGGCTACACCTTC. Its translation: CASSLRPPGQALKSYGYTF.